This TCR beta chain was sequenced for a study of blood T cell repertoires in COVID-19. Study information: The origin of the acute and convalescent COVID-19 samples was the United States, Italy and Spain. Nucleic acid was either cDNA or gDNA, and it came from T cells, B-cell-depleted T cells, or PBMCs.

In the original analysis: Reference gene primer amplification gave estimated nucleated cell counts. Measured with immunoSEQ multiplex PCR; TCRdb has only the in-frame clones, and not every one. D and trimming were read from the DNA, whereas the V and J calls and clone size are those reported in that table. Of some 70,000 clones in the sample, about 80% were seen once. The CDR3 is 15 amino acids. The V and J ends lost 6 bases and 2 bases respectively, with 16 bases between them. Germline V gene sequence: CDR1 LNHDA, CDR2 SQIVND (reference sequence). The sequenced sample was peripheral blood. The chain is built from TRBV19 and TRBJ1-2; D gene ambiguous. The TCR sequence derives from a human donor in a cohort sampled during active COVID-19. CDR3 sequence reads: CASSRSGQLNYGYTF. The CDR3 DNA sequence: TGTGCCAGTAGCAGAAGCGGGCAGCTCAACTATGGCTACACCTTC.